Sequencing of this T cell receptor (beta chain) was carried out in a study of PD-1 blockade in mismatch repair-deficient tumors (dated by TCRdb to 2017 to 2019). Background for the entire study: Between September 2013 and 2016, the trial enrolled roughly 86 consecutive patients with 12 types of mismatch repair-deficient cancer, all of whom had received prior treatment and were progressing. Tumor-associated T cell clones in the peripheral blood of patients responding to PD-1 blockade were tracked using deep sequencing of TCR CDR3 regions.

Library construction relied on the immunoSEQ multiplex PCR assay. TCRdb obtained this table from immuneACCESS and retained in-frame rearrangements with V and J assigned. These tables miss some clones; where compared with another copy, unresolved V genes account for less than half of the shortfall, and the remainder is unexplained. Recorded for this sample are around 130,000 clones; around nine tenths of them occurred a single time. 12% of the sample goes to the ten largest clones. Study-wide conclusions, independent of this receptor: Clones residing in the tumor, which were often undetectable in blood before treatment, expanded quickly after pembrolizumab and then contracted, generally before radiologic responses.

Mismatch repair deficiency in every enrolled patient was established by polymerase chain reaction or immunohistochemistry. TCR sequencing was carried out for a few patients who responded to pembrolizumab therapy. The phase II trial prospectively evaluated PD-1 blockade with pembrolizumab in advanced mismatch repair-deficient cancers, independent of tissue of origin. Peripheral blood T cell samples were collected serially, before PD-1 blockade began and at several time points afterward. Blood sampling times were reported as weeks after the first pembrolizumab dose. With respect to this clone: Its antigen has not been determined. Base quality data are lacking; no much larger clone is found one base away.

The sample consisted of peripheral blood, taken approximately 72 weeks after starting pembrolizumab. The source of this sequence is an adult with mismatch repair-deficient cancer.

The nucleotides read TGTGCCAGCAGCGTAGCTTACCCTGTAGGAGGGGAGCTGTTTTTT. It encodes CASSVAYPVGGELFF. This sequence uses TRBV9 and TRBJ2-2, with the D gene uncertain. CDR1 and CDR2 are drawn from the germline V gene: SGDLS, YYNGEE. The V and J ends are trimmed by 0 bases and 8 bases, leaving 14 bases between them. Taken from cysteine to phenylalanine, the CDR3 has 15 residues. Left in the record is the CDR3 DNA by itself, 45 bases read in frame from the first base.